The source of this T cell receptor (beta chain) is a study of blood T cell repertoires in COVID-19. Study as a whole: The study drew acute and convalescent COVID-19 samples from the United States, Italy and Spain. The analysed material was cDNA or gDNA that came from T cells, B-cell-depleted T cells, or PBMCs.

Germline V gene sequence: CDR1 MNHEY, CDR2 SMNVEV (reference sequence). The CDR3 extends over 14 amino acids. V lost 6 bases to trimming and J lost 11 bases, with 22 bases between them. As handled by the study authors: Reference gene primer amplification in the assay estimated nucleated cell counts. TCRdb keeps only in-frame clones here, not all; method: immunoSEQ multiplex PCR. The V and J calls and clone size are taken from that table; D and trimming were inferred from the DNA. The repertoire holds about 110,000 clones, 70% to 90% seen once, with about 2% in the top ten. This chain uses TRBV27 with TRBJ1-1; D possibly corresponds to TRBD1 (5 bases). This sequence originates from a human donor in a cohort sampled during active COVID-19. Sequenced sample: peripheral blood. CDR3 loop: CASSFGASWGNAFF. CDR3 in DNA: TGTGCCAGCAGCTTTGGGGCCTCTTGGGGCAACGCTTTCTTT.